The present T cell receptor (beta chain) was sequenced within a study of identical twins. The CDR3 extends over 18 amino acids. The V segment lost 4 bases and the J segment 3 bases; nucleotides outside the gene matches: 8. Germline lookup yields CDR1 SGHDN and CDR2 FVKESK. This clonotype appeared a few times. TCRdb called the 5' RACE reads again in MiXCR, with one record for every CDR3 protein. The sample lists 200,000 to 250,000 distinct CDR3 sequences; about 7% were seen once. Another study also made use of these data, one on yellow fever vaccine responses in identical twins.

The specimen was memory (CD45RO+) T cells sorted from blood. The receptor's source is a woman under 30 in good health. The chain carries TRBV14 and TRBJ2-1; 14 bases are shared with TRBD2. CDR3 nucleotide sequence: TGTGCCAGCAGCCGGGGACTAGCGGGGGCCGGTCTCTACAATGAGCAGTTCTTC. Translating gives CASSRGLAGAGLYNEQFF.